This T cell receptor (beta chain) stems from a study of T cells in Graves' hyperthyroidism and ophthalmopathy. Across 18 months, stable Graves' hyperthyroidism was marked by no progression to ophthalmopathy. RNA transcripts yielded amplified TCR beta CDR3 regions. The study used the HTBI primer set for a first-round RT-PCR of the TCR CDR3. MiXCR was run by TCRdb on the multiplex PCR reads, yielding one entry per CDR3 protein. The table includes about 540,000 distinct CDR3 sequences, roughly 50% detected once. The V segment lost 2 bases and the J segment 3 bases; nucleotides outside the gene matches: 5. Germline V gene lookup returns CDR1 MNHNY and CDR2 SVGAGI (reference sequence). The CDR3 runs 15 residues. This clonotype occurred many times. Its specificity is unknown. Study-wide findings and caveats: In blood, most of the thyroid clonotypes expanded above 0.001 were also present.

Sequenced sample: peripheral blood or thyroid tissue (not recorded which). The sequence was obtained from a woman in her late teens or twenties with Graves' hyperthyroidism. The rearrangement joins TRBV6-6 to TRBJ2-7; TRBD2 aligns across 9 bases. The CDR3 reads CASSYIAGDSYEQYF. The CDR3 nucleotides are TGTGCCAGCAGTTACATAGCGGGAGATAGCTACGAGCAGTACTTC.